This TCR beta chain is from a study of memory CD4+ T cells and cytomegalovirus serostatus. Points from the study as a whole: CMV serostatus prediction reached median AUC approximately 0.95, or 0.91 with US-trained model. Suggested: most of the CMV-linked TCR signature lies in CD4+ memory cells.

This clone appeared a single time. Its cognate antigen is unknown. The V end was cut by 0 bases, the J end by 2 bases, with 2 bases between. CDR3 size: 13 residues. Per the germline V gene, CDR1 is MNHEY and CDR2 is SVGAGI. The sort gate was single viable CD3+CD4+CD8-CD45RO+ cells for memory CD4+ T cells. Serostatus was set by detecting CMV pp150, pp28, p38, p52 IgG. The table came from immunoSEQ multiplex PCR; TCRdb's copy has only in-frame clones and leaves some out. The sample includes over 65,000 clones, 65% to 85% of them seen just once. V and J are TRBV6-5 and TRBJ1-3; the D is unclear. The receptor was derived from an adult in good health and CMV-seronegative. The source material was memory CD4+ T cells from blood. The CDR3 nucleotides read TGTGCCAGCAGTTACTCGGCTGGAAACACCATATATTTT. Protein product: CASSYSAGNTIYF.